One sample yielded the 15 T cell receptor beta chains listed below, sequenced in a study of T cell repertoires in cytomegalovirus infection. TCRdb redid the calling of the reads with MiXCR, one entry per CDR3 protein. Here the sample spans about 480,000 distinct CDR3 sequences, about 33% being singletons. These receptors' targets are unknown. The material sequenced was cultured PBMCs, taken from culture after CMV antigen stimulation. The receptors were sampled from a human donor in good health (CMV status not recorded). Some clones in this sample may be carry-over from other donors' samples.

This chain connects TRBV7-9 to TRBJ2-1; D tentatively fits TRBD1 or TRBD2 (6 bases each). Germline V lookup: CDR1 SEHNR, CDR2 FQNEAQ (reference sequence). This CDR3 is 17 amino acids long. The germline V and J ends were trimmed by 3 bases and 0 bases, with 15 bases remaining between them. The CDR3, as DNA: TGTGCCAGCAGCTTCCCGGGGGCGGCTAGCTCCTACAATGAGCAGTTCTTC. It codes for CASSFPGAASSYNEQFF.

The rearrangement links TRBV5-4 to TRBJ2-1; 12 positions agree with TRBD2. Per the germline V gene, CDR1 is SGHNT and CDR2 is YYREEE (reference sequence). The CDR3 is made up of 15 amino acids. With 3 bases clipped from V and 7 bases from J, the junction kept 5 bases outside the gene matches. CDR3 loop: CASSSSGRAFNEQFF. CDR3 bases: TGTGCCAGCAGCTCTAGCGGGAGGGCCTTTAATGAGCAGTTCTTC.

In regard to this clonotype: A much larger clonotype is one base distant, so this may be a read error. The chain carries TRBV9 and TRBJ2-3; either TRBD1 or TRBD2 may fit D (5 bases each). The V gene's germline CDR1 is SGDLS and CDR2 YYNGEE. This CDR3 region has 15 residues. The chain's CDR3 is CPSSETGTETDTQYF. The CDR3 DNA follows: TGTCCCAGCAGCGAGACCGGGACGGAGACAGATACGCAGTATTTT.

This clonotype was recorded a few times. The chain links TRBV10-3 to TRBJ2-2; perhaps TRBD2 as D (6 bases). V lost 11 bases and J 9 bases, leaving 16 bases between the germline ends. This CDR3 has 12 residues. The germline V gene encodes CDR1 ENHRY and CDR2 SYGVKD. The CDR3 region is CAATSPGRELFF. In DNA form, the CDR3 reads TGTGCCGCCACTAGCCCCGGCAGGGAGCTGTTTTTT.

The genes are TRBV20-1 and TRBJ2-3, with 8 bases matching TRBD2. V lost 6 bases and J lost 0; bases outside the gene matches: 8. The CDR3 is 15 amino acids. CDR1 and CDR2 (germline): DFQATT, SNEGSKA (reference sequence). DNA of the CDR3: TGCAGTGCGAGCAGACTAGCGAGGAGCACAGATACGCAGTATTTT. It yields the protein CSASRLARSTDTQYF.

The table lists this clonotype with a few counts. The rearrangement links TRBV12-3 or TRBV12-4 to TRBJ2-7; D might be TRBD2 (7 bases). The CDR3 has 13 residues. The V and J ends lost 9 bases and 7 bases respectively, with 19 bases between them. The CDR3 DNA reads as TGTGCCAGTGGGGGGGGGCAAATAGCGGAGCAGTACTTC. Translating gives CASGGGQIAEQYF.

The chain has TRBV6-2 or TRBV6-3 and TRBJ2-7; no clear D. V dropped 2 bases and J dropped 6 bases, with 11 bases sitting between them. CDR3 length: 13 amino acids. Germline V lookup: CDR1 MNHEY, CDR2 SVGEGT. The CDR3 DNA reads TGTGCCAGCAGTTACCCAGAGAGGCCCGAGCAGTACTTC. Residues: CASSYPERPEQYF.

This clonotype was seen only a few times. This sequence joins TRBV5-1 and TRBJ2-5; no definite D call. The CDR3 covers 12 residues. CDR1 is SGHRS, CDR2 YFSETQ, per germline. V lost 4 bases and J lost 5, with 9 bases in between. The CDR3 loop is CASSQTTETQYF. The CDR3 DNA is TGCGCCAGCAGCCAAACAACGGAGACCCAGTACTTC. Using reference TRBV5-1 and TRBJ2-5 for the parts outside the CDR3, the full variable domain is KAGVTQTPRYLIKTRGQQVTLSCSPISGHRSVSWYQQTPGQGLQFLFEYFSETQRNKGNFPGRFSGRQFSNSRSEMNVSTLELGDSALYLCASSQTTETQYFGPGTRLLVL.

In its sample, this clonotype was seen a few times. The chain links TRBV7-2 to TRBJ2-3, with 13 bases aligning to TRBD2. This CDR3 is built from 17 residues. Germline-derived CDR1 and CDR2 are SGHTA and FQGNSA. With 5 bases clipped from V and 5 bases from J, the junction kept 10 bases outside the gene matches. In nucleotides, the CDR3 is TGTGCCAGCAGCCGACAGGGACTAGCGGGAACCGGAGATACGCAGTATTTT. Protein: CASSRQGLAGTGDTQYF.

This clonotype was seen more than once but under ten times. The chain links TRBV7-2 to TRBJ2-2, with D hard to call. This CDR3 has 15 amino acids. Germline CDR1 and CDR2: SGHTA and FQGNSA. V dropped 5 bases and J dropped 6 bases, with 16 bases sitting between them. CDR3 loop: CASSKTGLRAGELFF. CDR3 bases: TGTGCCAGCAGCAAAACCGGGTTAAGGGCCGGGGAGCTGTTTTTT.

This clonotype was recorded only once. The chain couples TRBV28 to TRBJ1-2; 9 bases line up with TRBD1. The CDR3 length is 16 residues. Germline lookup yields CDR1 MDHEN and CDR2 SYDVKM. The V segment lost 5 bases and the J segment 2 bases; nucleotides outside the gene matches: 9. CDR3 bases: TGTGCCAGCAGTCGGGACAGGGAAGGCTGGAACTATGGCTACACCTTC. Translating gives CASSRDREGWNYGYTF.

There are many counts of this clonotype. The V and J genes are TRBV12-3 or TRBV12-4 and TRBJ1-6; D uncertain. V lost 1 base and J 5 bases, leaving 6 bases between the germline ends. The CDR3 loop spans 14 amino acids. The CDR3 DNA follows: TGTGCCAGCAGTTTAGAACCTGATAATTCACCCCTCCACTTT. Its protein is CASSLEPDNSPLHF.

The chain uses TRBV13 and TRBJ2-1; no reliable D call. Trimming pared 3 bases from V and 9 bases from J, leaving 6 bases between. Germline-derived CDR1 and CDR2 are PRHDT and FYEKMQ (reference sequence). This CDR3 spans 11 amino acids. The CDR3 reads CASSLESEQFF. The CDR3, as DNA: TGTGCCAGCAGCTTGGAGTCTGAGCAGTTCTTC. Full variable domain (outside the CDR3, taken from reference TRBV13 and TRBJ2-1): AAGVIQSPRHLIKEKRETATLKCYPIPRHDTVYWYQQGPGQDPQFLISFYEKMQSDKGSIPDRFSAQQFSDYHSELNMSSLELGDSALYFCASSLESEQFFGPGTRLTVL.

The V call is TRBV7-3, the J call TRBJ2-7; 7 bases fit TRBD1. The CDR3 is 15 residues long. CDR1 and CDR2 from the germline V gene are SGHTA and FQGTGA. The V and J ends lost 5 bases and 5 bases, in that order; junction bases with no gene match: 12. The CDR3 region is CASSPTGELFDEQYF. DNA for the CDR3: TGTGCCAGCAGCCCAACAGGGGAGTTGTTCGACGAGCAGTACTTC.

The sample holds a few counts of this clonotype. The chain employs TRBV24-1 and TRBJ2-5; TRBD2 matches 10 bases. The CDR3 consists of 17 residues. V trimming: 4 bases; J trimming: 1 base; junction bases outside the gene matches: 8. Germline lookup yields CDR1 KGHDR and CDR2 SFDVKD. CDR3 residues: CATSDAASGSLQETQYF. DNA of the CDR3: TGTGCCACCAGTGACGCGGCTAGCGGGAGTCTCCAAGAGACCCAGTACTTC.